Sequencing of this T cell receptor (beta chain) was carried out in a study of blood T cell repertoires in COVID-19. Germline loops: CDR1 MNHEY, CDR2 SMNVEV (reference sequence). Trimming took 9 bases from V and 5 from J; bases not matched to a gene: 3. The CDR3 runs 12 residues. In the study's own analysis: Amplification of reference gene primers was used by the study to estimate nucleated cell counts. Clones were sequenced by immunoSEQ multiplex PCR, and TCRdb holds only the in-frame ones, with some missing. That table gives V, J and clone size, and the DNA gave D and trimming. The table lists more than 90,000 clones, around 87% of them singletons.

Sample: peripheral blood. This TCR was sampled from a woman aged 25 to 39 with acute or convalescent COVID-19. This chain joins TRBV27 and TRBJ2-7; 11 bases agree with TRBD1. CDR3 DNA: TGTGCCAGTGGACAGGGGGCGCACGAGCAGTACTTC. Protein sequence: CASGQGAHEQYF.